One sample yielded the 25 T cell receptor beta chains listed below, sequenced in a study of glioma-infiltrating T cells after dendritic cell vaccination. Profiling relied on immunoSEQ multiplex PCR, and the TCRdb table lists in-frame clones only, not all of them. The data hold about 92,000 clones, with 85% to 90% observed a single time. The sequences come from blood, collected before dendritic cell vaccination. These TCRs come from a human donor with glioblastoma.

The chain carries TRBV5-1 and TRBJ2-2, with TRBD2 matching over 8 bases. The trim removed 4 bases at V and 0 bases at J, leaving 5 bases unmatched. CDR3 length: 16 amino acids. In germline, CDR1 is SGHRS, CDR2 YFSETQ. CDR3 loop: CASSQTSGTNTGELFF. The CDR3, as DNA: TGCGCCAGCAGCCAAACTAGCGGCACGAACACCGGGGAGCTGTTTTTT.

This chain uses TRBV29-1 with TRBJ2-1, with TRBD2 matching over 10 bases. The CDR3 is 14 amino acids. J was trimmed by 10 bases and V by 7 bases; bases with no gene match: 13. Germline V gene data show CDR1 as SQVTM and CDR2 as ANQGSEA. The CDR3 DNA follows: TGCAGCGGCACCCCGGGACTAGCGTTTGGAGAGCAGTTCTTC. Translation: CSGTPGLAFGEQFF.

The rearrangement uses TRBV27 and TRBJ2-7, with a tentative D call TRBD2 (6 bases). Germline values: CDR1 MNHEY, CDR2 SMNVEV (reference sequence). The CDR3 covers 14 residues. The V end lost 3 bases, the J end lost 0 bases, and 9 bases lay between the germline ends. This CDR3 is CASSFASASYEQYF. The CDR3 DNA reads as TGTGCCAGCAGTTTCGCTAGCGCCTCCTACGAGCAGTACTTC.

The CDR3 bases are TGTGCCAGCAGCGGCGGGACCAAACGTAATGAGCAGTTCTTC. As protein: CASSGGTKRNEQFF. This rearrangement joins TRBV11-2 to TRBJ2-1, with D tentatively TRBD2 (6 bases). Trimming took off 5 bases at V and 7 bases at J, with 15 bases between the two ends. The CDR3 covers 14 residues. The germline gives CDR1 SGHAT, CDR2 FQNNGV. The whole variable domain, filled in from reference TRBV11-2 and TRBJ2-1, reads EAGVAQSPRYKIIEKRQSVAFWCNPISGHATLYWYQQILGQGPKLLIQFQNNGVVDDSQLPKDRFSAERLKGVDSTLKIQPAKLEDSAVYLCASSGGTKRNEQFFGPGTRLTVL.

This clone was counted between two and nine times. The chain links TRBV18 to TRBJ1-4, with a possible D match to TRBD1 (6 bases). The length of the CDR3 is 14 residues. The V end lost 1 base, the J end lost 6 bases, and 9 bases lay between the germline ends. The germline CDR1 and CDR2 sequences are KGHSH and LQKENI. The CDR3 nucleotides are TGTGCCAGCTCACCACGGCCAGGGGATGAAAAACTGTTTTTT. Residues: CASSPRPGDEKLFF. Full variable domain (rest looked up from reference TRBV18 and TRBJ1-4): NAGVMQNPRHLVRRRGQEARLRCSPMKGHSHVYWYRQLPEEGLKFMVYLQKENIIDESGMPKERFSAEFPKEGPSILRIQQVVRGDSAAYFCASSPRPGDEKLFFGSGTQLSVL.

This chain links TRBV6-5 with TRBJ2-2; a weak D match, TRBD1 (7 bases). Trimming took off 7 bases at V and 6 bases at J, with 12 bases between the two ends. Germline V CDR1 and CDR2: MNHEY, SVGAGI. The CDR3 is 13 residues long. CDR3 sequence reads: CASNTGEAGELFF. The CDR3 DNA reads TGTGCCAGCAATACAGGGGAGGCCGGGGAGCTGTTTTTT.

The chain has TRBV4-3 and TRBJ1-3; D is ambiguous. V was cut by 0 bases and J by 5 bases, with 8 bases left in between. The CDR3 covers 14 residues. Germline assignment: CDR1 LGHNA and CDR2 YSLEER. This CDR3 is CASSQDPGRNTIYF. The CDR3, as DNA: TGCGCCAGCAGCCAAGATCCGGGTAGAAACACCATATATTTT.

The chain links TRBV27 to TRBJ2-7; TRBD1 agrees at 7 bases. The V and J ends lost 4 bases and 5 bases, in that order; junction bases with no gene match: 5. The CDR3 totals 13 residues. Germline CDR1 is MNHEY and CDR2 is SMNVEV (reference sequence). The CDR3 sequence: CASSYTGENEQYF. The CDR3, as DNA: TGTGCCAGCAGTTATACAGGGGAGAACGAGCAGTACTTC.

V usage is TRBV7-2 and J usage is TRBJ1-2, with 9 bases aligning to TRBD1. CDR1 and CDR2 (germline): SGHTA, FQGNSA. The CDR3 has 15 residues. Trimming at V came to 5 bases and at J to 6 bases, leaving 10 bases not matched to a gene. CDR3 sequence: CASSILPGQGDGYTF. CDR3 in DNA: TGTGCCAGCAGCATTCTACCGGGACAGGGAGATGGCTACACCTTC.

The CDR3 DNA is TGTGCCAGCAGCTTAGGCAGGGACATACTCTTGAACACTGAAGCTTTCTTT. It is translated as CASSLGRDILLNTEAFF. The chain joins TRBV7-9 to TRBJ1-1; TRBD1 might be the D (6 bases). The germline V gene encodes CDR1 SEHNR and CDR2 FQNEAQ (reference sequence). V lost 1 base to trimming and J lost 0 bases, with 15 bases between them. This CDR3 is 17 amino acids long.

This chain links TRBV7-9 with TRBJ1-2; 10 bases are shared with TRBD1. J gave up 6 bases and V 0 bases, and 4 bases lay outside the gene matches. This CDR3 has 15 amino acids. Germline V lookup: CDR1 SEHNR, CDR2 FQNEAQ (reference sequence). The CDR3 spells CASSLAGTGANGYTF. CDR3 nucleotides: TGTGCCAGCAGCTTAGCCGGGACAGGGGCGAATGGCTACACCTTC.

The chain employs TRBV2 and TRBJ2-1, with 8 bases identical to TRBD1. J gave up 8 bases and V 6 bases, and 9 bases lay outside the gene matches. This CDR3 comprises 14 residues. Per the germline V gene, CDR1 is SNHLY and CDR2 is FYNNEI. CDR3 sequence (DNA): TGTGCCAGCAGGCCTGGACAGGGTTTCGATGAGCAGTTCTTC. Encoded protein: CASRPGQGFDEQFF.

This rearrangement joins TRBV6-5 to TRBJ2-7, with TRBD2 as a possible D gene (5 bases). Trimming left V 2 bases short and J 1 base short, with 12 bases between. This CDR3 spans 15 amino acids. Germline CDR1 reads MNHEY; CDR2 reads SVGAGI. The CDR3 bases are TGTGCCAGCAGTTACGGTGGAGGCGGATCCTACGAGCAGTACTTC. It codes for CASSYGGGGSYEQYF.

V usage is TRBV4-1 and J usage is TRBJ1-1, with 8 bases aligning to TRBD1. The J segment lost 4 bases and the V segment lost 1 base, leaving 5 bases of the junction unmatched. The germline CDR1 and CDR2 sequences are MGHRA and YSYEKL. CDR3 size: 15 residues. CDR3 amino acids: CASSQATGESTEAFF. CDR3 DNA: TGCGCCAGCAGCCAAGCGACAGGGGAGAGCACTGAAGCTTTCTTT.

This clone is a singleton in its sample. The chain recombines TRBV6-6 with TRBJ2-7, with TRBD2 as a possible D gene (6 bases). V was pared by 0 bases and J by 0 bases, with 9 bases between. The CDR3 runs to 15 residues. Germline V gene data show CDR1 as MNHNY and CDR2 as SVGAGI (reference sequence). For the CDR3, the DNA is TGTGCCAGCAGTTACTCGGCGGGGTCCTCCTACGAGCAGTACTTC. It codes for CASSYSAGSSYEQYF.

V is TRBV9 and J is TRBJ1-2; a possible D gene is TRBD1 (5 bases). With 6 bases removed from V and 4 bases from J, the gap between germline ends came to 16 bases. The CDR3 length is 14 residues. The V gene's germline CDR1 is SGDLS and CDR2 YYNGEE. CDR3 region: CASTLGGRGYGYTF. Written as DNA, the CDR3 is TGTGCCAGCACCCTGGGGGGTCGGGGCTATGGCTACACCTTC.

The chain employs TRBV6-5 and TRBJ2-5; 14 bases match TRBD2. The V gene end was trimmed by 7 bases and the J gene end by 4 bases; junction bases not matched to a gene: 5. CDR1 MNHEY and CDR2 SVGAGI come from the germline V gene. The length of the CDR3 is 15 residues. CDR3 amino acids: CASNRLAGGAETQYF. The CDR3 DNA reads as TGTGCCAGCAATCGACTAGCGGGAGGGGCAGAGACCCAGTACTTC.

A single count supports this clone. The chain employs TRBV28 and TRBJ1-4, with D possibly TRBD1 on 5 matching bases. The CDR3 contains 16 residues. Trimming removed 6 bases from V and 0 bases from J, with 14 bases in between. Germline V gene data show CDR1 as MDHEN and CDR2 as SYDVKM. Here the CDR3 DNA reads TGTGCCAGCAGCCCCGTCCAGGGTTCAACTAATGAAAAACTGTTTTTT. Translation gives CASSPVQGSTNEKLFF.

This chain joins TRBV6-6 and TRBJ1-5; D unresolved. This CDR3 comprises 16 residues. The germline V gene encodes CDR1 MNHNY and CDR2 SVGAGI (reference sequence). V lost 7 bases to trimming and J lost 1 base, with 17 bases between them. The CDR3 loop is CASTYRVLSSNQPQHF. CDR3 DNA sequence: TGTGCCAGCACCTACCGCGTGCTCTCAAGCAATCAGCCCCAGCATTTT.

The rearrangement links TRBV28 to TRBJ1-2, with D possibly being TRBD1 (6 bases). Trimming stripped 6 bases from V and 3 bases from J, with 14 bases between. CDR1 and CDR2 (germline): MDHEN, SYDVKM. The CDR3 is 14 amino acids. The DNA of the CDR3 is TGTGCCAGCAGCCCTACAGGGTACGACTATGGCTACACCTTC. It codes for CASSPTGYDYGYTF.

CDR3 nucleotides: TGTGCCACCAGCAGAGATCGGAGGGTTATCTCCGGAAACACCATATATTTT. It specifies CATSRDRRVISGNTIYF. The rearrangement joins TRBV15 to TRBJ1-3; D gene unclear. Germline V CDR1 and CDR2: LNHNV, YYDKDF (reference sequence). V was cut by 0 bases and J by 4 bases, with 16 bases left in between. The CDR3 contains 17 residues.

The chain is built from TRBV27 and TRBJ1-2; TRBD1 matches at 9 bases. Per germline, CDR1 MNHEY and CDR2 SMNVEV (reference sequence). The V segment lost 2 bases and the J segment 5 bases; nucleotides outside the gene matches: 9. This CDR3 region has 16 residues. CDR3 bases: TGTGCCAGCAGTTTAACGGGACAGGGAGAGGGATATGGCTACACCTTC. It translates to CASSLTGQGEGYGYTF.

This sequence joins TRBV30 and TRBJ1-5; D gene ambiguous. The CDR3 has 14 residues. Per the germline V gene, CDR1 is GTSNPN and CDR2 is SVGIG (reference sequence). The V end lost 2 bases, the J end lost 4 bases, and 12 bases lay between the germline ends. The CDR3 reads CAWSILAENQPQHF. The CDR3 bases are TGTGCCTGGAGTATACTAGCAGAAAATCAGCCCCAGCATTTT. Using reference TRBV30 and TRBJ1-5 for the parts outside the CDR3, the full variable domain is SQTIHQWPATLVQPVGSPLSLECTVEGTSNPNLYWYRQAAGRGLQLLFYSVGIGQISSEVPQNLSASRPQDRQFILSSKKLLLSDSGFYLCAWSILAENQPQHFGDGTRLSIL.

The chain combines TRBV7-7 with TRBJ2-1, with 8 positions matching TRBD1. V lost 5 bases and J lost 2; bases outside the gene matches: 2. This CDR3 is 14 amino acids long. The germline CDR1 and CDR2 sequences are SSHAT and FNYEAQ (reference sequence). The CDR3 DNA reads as TGTGCCAGCAGCCAACAGGGGGCCTACAATGAGCAGTTCTTC. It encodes CASSQQGAYNEQFF. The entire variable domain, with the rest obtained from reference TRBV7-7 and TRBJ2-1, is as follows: GAGVSQSPRYKVTKRGQDVTLRCDPISSHATLYWYQQALGQGPEFLTYFNYEAQPDKSGLPSDRFSAERPEGSISTLTIQRTEQRDSAMYRCASSQQGAYNEQFFGPGTRLTVL.

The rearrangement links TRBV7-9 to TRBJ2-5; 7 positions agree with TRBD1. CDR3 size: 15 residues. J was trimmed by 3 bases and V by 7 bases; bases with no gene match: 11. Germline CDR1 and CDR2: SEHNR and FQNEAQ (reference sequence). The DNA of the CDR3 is TGTGCCAGCACCCCTGTTTTAGGGACAGAAGAGACCCAGTACTTC. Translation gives CASTPVLGTEETQYF.